This T cell receptor (beta chain) was profiled in a study of blood T cells in healthy people across ages. V lost 4 bases and J lost 6; bases outside the gene matches: 7. The germline V gene encodes CDR1 LGHDT and CDR2 YNNKEL (reference sequence). The CDR3 runs to 14 residues. Study results and caveats: TCR beta diversity tracked closely with naive T cell percentage.

Concerning this clonotype: Antigen specificity is unknown.

The second PCR ran about 6 to 12 cycles with a sample-barcoded 5' primer and J-beta primers. Each cDNA molecule received a tag from a template-switch adaptor that had 12 random nucleotides. A minimum of 2.5 million CDR3-containing paired-end reads was obtained for each sample. TCRdb used MiXCR to reprocess the 5' RACE reads, holding one entry per CDR3 protein. The sample holds approximately 1.5 million distinct CDR3 sequences, 42% seen once. The chain employs TRBV3-1 and TRBJ1-1; 8 bases match TRBD1. The source is a woman between 18 and 30 years old in good health. Sequenced input: blood. The CDR3 DNA reads as TGTGCCAGCAGCCTACAGGGGGTAGTCGCTGAAGCTTTCTTT. Encoded protein: CASSLQGVVAEAFF.